A single sample is the source of the 14 T cell receptor beta chains below, sequenced in a study of blood T cell repertoires in COVID-19. Libraries were prepared by immunoSEQ multiplex PCR; TCRdb keeps only in-frame clonotypes and omits some of them. This sample yields approximately 210,000 clones, of which around 88% are seen a single time; approximately 15% belongs to the top ten. Input material: PBMCs or T cells enriched from blood (not recorded which). All receptors derive from a woman aged 45-60 years with acute COVID-19.

The rearrangement uses TRBV27 and TRBJ1-1; 8 positions agree with TRBD1. Germline V CDR1 and CDR2: MNHEY, SMNVEV (reference sequence). With 5 bases clipped from V and 2 bases from J, the junction kept 10 bases outside the gene matches. The CDR3 runs 16 residues. The CDR3 nucleotides read TGTGCCAGCAGTGTGACAGGGGTTCTATTAAACACTGAAGCTTTCTTT. This sequence encodes CASSVTGVLLNTEAFF.

The table lists this clone with a count of one. The chain combines TRBV5-5 with TRBJ1-2; D is uncertain. V lost 0 bases and J 8 bases, leaving 11 bases between the germline ends. The CDR3 has 13 residues. CDR1 is SGHKS and CDR2 is YYEKEE in the germline V gene (reference sequence). Here the CDR3 reads CASSLGGARGYTF. DNA for the CDR3: TGTGCCAGCAGCTTGGGGGGAGCCCGGGGCTACACCTTC.

The chain couples TRBV3-1 (or the pseudogene TRBV3-2) to TRBJ1-1, with TRBD1 matching over 7 bases. Germline CDR1 is LGHDT and CDR2 is YNNKEL (reference sequence). This CDR3 spans 13 amino acids. Trimming took 5 bases from V and 1 from J; bases not matched to a gene: 1. CDR3 sequence (DNA): TGTGCCAGCAGCTACAGGGGGAACACTGAAGCTTTCTTT. This codes for CASSYRGNTEAFF.

This clone appeared a few times. The V and J genes are TRBV28 and TRBJ1-2, with TRBD1 matching 8 bases. V was clipped by 5 bases and J by 4 bases; unmatched bases: 3. This CDR3 contains 13 residues. The germline V gene has CDR1 MDHEN and CDR2 SYDVKM. In nucleotides, the CDR3 is TGTGCCAGCAGTATGGACAGGGTCTATGGCTACACCTTC. Amino acids: CASSMDRVYGYTF.

The chain couples TRBV7-9 to TRBJ2-7; 8 bases map to TRBD1. The germline CDR1 and CDR2 sequences are SEHNR and FQNEAQ (reference sequence). The CDR3 extends over 15 amino acids. The J segment lost 5 bases and the V segment lost 1 base, leaving 7 bases of the junction unmatched. CDR3 DNA: TGTGCCAGCAGCTTAGTAGCCGGACAGGGCCACGAGCAGTACTTC. It translates to CASSLVAGQGHEQYF.

This rearrangement joins TRBV12-5 to TRBJ2-7; 9 bases match TRBD1. Trimming at V came to 6 bases and at J to 0 bases, leaving 6 bases not matched to a gene. The germline gives CDR1 LGHNT, CDR2 FRNRAP. The CDR3 covers 15 residues. The CDR3: CASGQWDRDSYEQYF. As DNA, the CDR3 is TGTGCTAGTGGACAATGGGACAGGGACTCCTACGAGCAGTACTTC.

The chain combines TRBV7-9 with TRBJ2-7, with 7 positions matching TRBD1. Germline V gives CDR1 SEHNR, CDR2 FQNEAQ (reference sequence). J was trimmed by 0 bases and V by 5 bases; bases with no gene match: 7. The CDR3 runs 15 residues. CDR3 bases: TGTGCCAGCAGCCCCGGGACAGCAATCTCCTACGAGCAGTACTTC. Translation gives CASSPGTAISYEQYF. The variable domain in full, with the rest retrieved from reference TRBV7-9 and TRBJ2-7, is DTGVSQNPRHKITKRGQNVTFRCDPISEHNRLYWYRQTLGQGPEFLTYFQNEAQLEKSRLLSDRFSAERPKGSFSTLEIQRTEQGDSAMYLCASSPGTAISYEQYFGPGTRLTVT.

The rearrangement uses TRBV18 and TRBJ1-2; unclear D gene. Germline CDR1 KGHSH, CDR2 LQKENI. Trimming shortened V by 6 bases and J by 0 bases, and 8 bases separated the two germline ends. The CDR3 covers 13 residues. CDR3 protein: CASSDGANYGYTF. The CDR3 region has the DNA TGTGCCAGCTCCGACGGGGCTAACTATGGCTACACCTTC.

This chain links TRBV10-3 with TRBJ1-3, with a weak D call TRBD1 (6 bases). Germline values: CDR1 ENHRY, CDR2 SYGVKD. The CDR3 sequence is 14 residues long. Trimming removed 6 bases at V and 0 bases at J, with 9 bases between. The CDR3 DNA reads TGTGCCATCAGGGAACAGGGCTCTGGAAACACCATATATTTT. It specifies CAIREQGSGNTIYF.

This clone occurred many times. The genes are TRBV5-5 and TRBJ2-7, with D maybe TRBD1 (6 bases). The germline CDR1 and CDR2 sequences are SGHKS and YYEKEE (reference sequence). The CDR3 has 13 amino acids. With 6 bases removed from V and 2 bases from J, the gap between germline ends came to 12 bases. The CDR3 loop is CASTTGSTYEQYF. The DNA for the CDR3 is TGTGCCAGCACCACAGGGTCCACCTACGAGCAGTACTTC.

This chain joins TRBV10-3 and TRBJ1-5; D ambiguous. The V gene's germline CDR1 is ENHRY and CDR2 SYGVKD. Trimming took 4 bases from V and 2 from J, leaving 9 bases between them. The CDR3 extends over 14 amino acids. The CDR3 bases are TGTGCCATCAGTGTCCAAGCGGGCAATCAGCCCCAGCATTTT. This codes for CAISVQAGNQPQHF.

V is TRBV7-3 and J is TRBJ2-2; 9 bases fit TRBD2. The CDR3 consists of 16 residues. Trimming removed 7 bases from V and 6 bases from J; junction bases left unmatched: 12. The germline gives CDR1 SGHTA, CDR2 FQGTGA. As DNA, the CDR3 is TGTGCCAGCACCCCCGGGCGGGAGGGCCTCTCCGGGGAGCTGTTTTTT. It encodes CASTPGREGLSGELFF.

The chain combines TRBV7-3 with TRBJ2-5; 12 bases are a match to TRBD1. V lost 5 bases and J lost 4; bases outside the gene matches: 5. The CDR3 totals 15 residues. Germline-derived CDR1 and CDR2 are SGHTA and FQGTGA. CDR3 in DNA: TGTGCCAGCAGCCCTGGGGACAGGGGGCGAGAGACCCAGTACTTC. This gives the protein CASSPGDRGRETQYF. Variable domain in full (rest from reference TRBV7-3 and TRBJ2-5): GAGVSQTPSNKVTEKGKYVELRCDPISGHTALYWYRQSLGQGPEFLIYFQGTGAADDSGLPNDRFFAVRPEGSVSTLKIQRTERGDSAVYLCASSPGDRGRETQYFGPGTRLLVL.

This sequence joins TRBV28 and TRBJ1-2; 8 bases agree with TRBD1. The CDR3 is 16 residues long. Germline values: CDR1 MDHEN, CDR2 SYDVKM. Losses at the gene ends were 3 bases for V and 5 bases for J; bases not matched to a gene: 11. CDR3 region: CASSFLPGGALYGYTF. In DNA form, the CDR3 reads TGTGCCAGCAGTTTTCTTCCAGGGGGCGCCCTGTATGGCTACACCTTC.